One sample yielded the 16 T cell receptor beta chains listed below, sequenced in a study of cytomegalovirus exposure and HLA in healthy donors. 60 Vbeta and 13 Jbeta primers were used in PCR. The protocol was immunoSEQ multiplex PCR, while the TCRdb copy is restricted to in-frame clones and leaves out a portion. The sample lists some 94,000 clones; around 77% were seen once. The sample consisted of PBMCs. The source is a man aged 40-49 years in good health and CMV-seronegative.

The rearrangement links TRBV6-6 to TRBJ1-6, with 7 bases identical to TRBD1. This CDR3 is built from 15 residues. Germline loops: CDR1 MNHNY, CDR2 SVGAGI (reference sequence). Trimming removed 2 bases from V and 8 bases from J; junction bases left unmatched: 6. The CDR3 DNA is TGTGCCAGCAGTTACGGGCAGGGGGTCTATTCACCCCTCCACTTT. Its translation is CASSYGQGVYSPLHF.

This chain links TRBV27 with TRBJ2-6; 9 positions agree with TRBD1. The CDR3 has 17 amino acids. CDR1 and CDR2 (germline): MNHEY, SMNVEV (reference sequence). Losses at the gene ends were 5 bases for V and 4 bases for J; bases not matched to a gene: 9. Written as DNA, the CDR3 is TGTGCCAGCAGTCGACTAACAGGGGGCCCCGGGGCCAACGTCCTGACTTTC. It specifies CASSRLTGGPGANVLTF.

This clone was observed a few times. The J gene is TRBJ2-7, the V gene TRBV28; maybe TRBD2 (5 bases). Germline CDR1 reads MDHEN; CDR2 reads SYDVKM. This CDR3 has 16 residues. The V end was cut by 2 bases, the J end by 9 bases, with 23 bases between. The CDR3 is CASSLLWDLSGKGQYF. In DNA, the CDR3 is TGTGCCAGCAGTTTACTGTGGGATTTGAGCGGAAAGGGGCAGTACTTC.

The rearrangement links TRBV6-7 to TRBJ1-1, with TRBD1 identical over 9 bases. TRBV6-7 is sorted into the ORF group, with uncertain function. V was pared by 0 bases and J by 4 bases, with 6 bases of the junction left unmatched. CDR3 length: 16 amino acids. CDR3 sequence: CASSYSLPDRGTEAFF. Here the CDR3 DNA reads TGTGCCAGCAGTTACTCGTTACCGGACAGGGGCACTGAAGCTTTCTTT.

This clone appeared once. This chain links TRBV5-4 with TRBJ1-4; 11 bases align to TRBD1. The CDR3 has 14 amino acids. Trimming cost V 4 bases and J 8 bases; bases outside gene matches: 4. Per germline, CDR1 SGHNT and CDR2 YYREEE (reference sequence). CDR3 DNA: TGTGCCAGCAGCGGACAGGGGGCACAAGAAAAACTGTTTTTT. This encodes CASSGQGAQEKLFF. The full variable domain, completed using reference TRBV5-4 and TRBJ1-4, is ETGVTQSPTHLIKTRGQQVTLRCSSQSGHNTVSWYQQALGQGPQFIFQYYREEENGRGNFPPRFSGLQFPNYSSELNVNALELDDSALYLCASSGQGAQEKLFFGSGTQLSVL.

CDR3 sequence reads: CASSQFPLEAFF. CDR3 DNA: TGTGCCAGCAGCCAATTCCCCTTAGAAGCTTTCTTT. The chain combines TRBV16 with TRBJ1-1; D remains unclear. Germline values: CDR1 KGHSY, CDR2 FQNENV. Trimming cost V 1 base and J 8 bases, with 8 bases left between them. The CDR3 has 12 residues.

V is TRBV4-1 and J is TRBJ1-5; the D is unclear. Per the germline V gene, CDR1 is MGHRA and CDR2 is YSYEKL. The V gene lost 1 base and the J gene lost 0 bases, with 10 bases spanning the gap. The CDR3 covers 16 residues. The CDR3 region has the DNA TGCGCCAGCAGCCAAGTAACAGAGTATAGCAATCAGCCCCAGCATTTT. This translates into CASSQVTEYSNQPQHF.

CDR3 sequence reads: CASSLGGDAKNIQYF. CDR3 in DNA: TGTGCCAGCAGCTTGGGGGGGGACGCCAAAAACATTCAGTACTTC. This chain connects TRBV5-4 to TRBJ2-4; D perhaps matches TRBD2 (6 bases). The CDR3 loop spans 15 amino acids. V was cut by 0 bases and J by 1 base, with 8 bases left in between. Germline V gene lookup returns CDR1 SGHNT and CDR2 YYREEE (reference sequence).

The CDR3 is CASTLSARVNQPQHF. DNA for the CDR3: TGTGCCAGTACCCTATCGGCCAGGGTCAATCAGCCCCAGCATTTT. This rearrangement joins TRBV19 to TRBJ1-5; D may be TRBD1 (5 bases). The germline gives CDR1 LNHDA, CDR2 SQIVND (reference sequence). The V and J ends lost 7 bases and 3 bases respectively, with 16 bases between them. This CDR3 is built from 15 residues.

The chain is built from TRBV5-8 and TRBJ2-5, with D perhaps matching TRBD1 (7 bases). Germline V CDR1 and CDR2: SGHTS, YDEGEE. The CDR3 spans 15 residues. V was cut by 4 bases and J by 6 bases, with 19 bases left in between. The CDR3 nucleotides are TGTGCCAGCAGCCGGGGGACAGCCCGGAGCCAGACCCAGTACTTC. It yields the protein CASSRGTARSQTQYF.

This sequence joins TRBV7-9 and TRBJ2-1, with unresolved D. CDR3 length equals 13 residues. V lost 1 base to trimming and J lost 9 bases, with 10 bases between them. Germline-derived CDR1 and CDR2 are SEHNR and FQNEAQ (reference sequence). CDR3 sequence reads: CASSLEQVVEQFF. The DNA for the CDR3 is TGTGCCAGCAGCTTAGAGCAGGTTGTTGAGCAGTTCTTC.

The chain employs TRBV11-2 and TRBJ2-2, with D possibly TRBD1 on 6 matching bases. Germline CDR1 is SGHAT and CDR2 is FQNNGV. This CDR3 spans 15 amino acids. Trimming took off 0 bases at V and 6 bases at J, with 11 bases between the two ends. This chain's CDR3 is CASSLDNRAPGELFF. The CDR3 nucleotides read TGTGCCAGCAGCTTAGATAACAGGGCTCCCGGGGAGCTGTTTTTT.

The DNA for the CDR3 is TGTGCCAGCTCACCAAGGGGACTAGCTCGCGGCTACAATGAGCAGTTCTTC. Its protein is CASSPRGLARGYNEQFF. The chain employs TRBV18 and TRBJ2-1, with 9 nucleotides matching TRBD2. Germline V lookup: CDR1 KGHSH, CDR2 LQKENI. V was clipped by 2 bases and J by 3 bases; unmatched bases: 8. This CDR3 contains 17 residues.

This clone was recorded once. This chain connects TRBV27 to TRBJ1-1; TRBD1 aligns across 7 bases. The CDR3 covers 16 residues. V gave up 0 bases and J gave up 1 base; unmatched junction bases: 5. CDR1 MNHEY and CDR2 SMNVEV come from the germline V gene (reference sequence). In nucleotides, the CDR3 is TGTGCCAGCAGTTTATCCCCGGACAGGACGAACACTGAAGCTTTCTTT. Amino acids: CASSLSPDRTNTEAFF.

This clone was picked up a small number of times. The chain couples TRBV6-5 to TRBJ2-7; D is unresolved. Germline CDR1 and CDR2: MNHEY and SVGAGI. The CDR3 is 13 amino acids. The germline V and J ends were trimmed by 2 bases and 6 bases, with 11 bases remaining between them. CDR3 sequence reads: CASSYATGREQYF. The CDR3 bases are TGTGCCAGCAGTTACGCGACGGGTCGCGAGCAGTACTTC.

The V and J genes are TRBV5-6 and TRBJ2-5; a weak D match, TRBD2 (6 bases). V gave up 6 bases and J gave up 3 bases, with 12 bases separating them. The CDR3 has 13 residues. Per germline, CDR1 SGHDT and CDR2 YYEEEE. CDR3 sequence reads: CASTRDLKETQYF. CDR3 nucleotide sequence: TGTGCCAGCACCAGGGACTTAAAAGAGACCCAGTACTTC. Drawing the rest from reference TRBV5-6 and TRBJ2-5, the complete variable domain is DAGVTQSPTHLIKTRGQQVTLRCSPKSGHDTVSWYQQALGQGPQFIFQYYEEEERQRGNFPDRFSGHQFPNYSSELNVNALLLGDSALYLCASTRDLKETQYFGPGTRLLVL.